This entry features one T cell receptor (beta chain) sequence. Per germline, CDR1 GTSNPN and CDR2 SVGIG (reference sequence). V lost 2 bases to trimming and J lost 2 bases, with 7 bases between them. This CDR3 spans 14 amino acids. The time point here: new active TB diagnosis, blood taken before or within 7 days of starting treatment. Data came from immunoSEQ multiplex PCR; TCRdb stores just in-frame clones and leaves some out. Among around 33,000 clones listed, 80% to 95% were seen once. The sample is drawn from a study of T cells in tuberculosis. Sequences were derived from PBMCs, sampled at tuberculosis diagnosis. The gene calls are TRBV30 and TRBJ2-6; TRBD1 is a possible D gene (5 bases). The clonotype originates from an adult with tuberculosis. CDR3 amino acids: CAWSLGAGANVLTF. The CDR3 region has the DNA TGTGCCTGGAGTCTAGGGGCTGGGGCCAACGTCCTGACTTTC.